A single sample gave rise to the 29 T cell receptor beta chains below, sequenced in a study of blood T cell repertoires in COVID-19. Measured with immunoSEQ multiplex PCR; TCRdb has only the in-frame clones, and not every one. The data show 150,000 or so clones, about 85% seen once. The sample taken for sequencing was PBMCs or T cells enriched from blood (not recorded which). These receptors were taken from a middle-aged woman who had been exposed to COVID-19.

J is TRBJ1-5 and V is TRBV28; 8 bases are shared with TRBD1. There are 16 residues in the CDR3. Germline V gene data show CDR1 as MDHEN and CDR2 as SYDVKM. The V gene end was trimmed by 5 bases and the J gene end by 5 bases; junction bases not matched to a gene: 11. CDR3 sequence: CASSRGQAQGDQPQHF. In DNA form, the CDR3 reads TGTGCCAGCAGTAGGGGACAGGCACAAGGGGATCAGCCCCAGCATTTT.

The rearrangement uses TRBV25-1 and TRBJ1-2; D ambiguous. V shed 5 bases and J shed 6 bases, with 13 bases lying between them. This CDR3 has 13 amino acids. The germline V gene encodes CDR1 MGHDK and CDR2 SYGVNS. This CDR3 reads CASSLTMMDGYTF. CDR3 DNA: TGTGCCAGCAGTCTGACAATGATGGATGGCTACACCTTC.

As DNA, the CDR3 is TGCGCCAGCAGCCAAGTGGCTAGCGGGGGGAGCTCCTACGAGCAGTACTTC. Translation: CASSQVASGGSSYEQYF. This chain joins TRBV4-1 and TRBJ2-7, with 11 bases that match TRBD2. Trimming removed 1 base from V and 0 bases from J; junction bases left unmatched: 5. Germline lookup yields CDR1 MGHRA and CDR2 YSYEKL. This CDR3 is built from 17 residues.

V is TRBV13 and J is TRBJ1-1; 8 nucleotides line up with TRBD1. J lost 0 bases, V lost 5 bases, and 8 bases had no gene match. This CDR3 contains 16 residues. Germline-derived CDR1 and CDR2 are PRHDT and FYEKMQ (reference sequence). CDR3 region: CASSRRTGPMNTEAFF. CDR3 nucleotide sequence: TGTGCCAGCAGCCGCCGGACAGGGCCGATGAACACTGAAGCTTTCTTT. Supplemented by reference TRBV13 and TRBJ1-1, the full variable domain reads AAGVIQSPRHLIKEKRETATLKCYPIPRHDTVYWYQQGPGQDPQFLISFYEKMQSDKGSIPDRFSAQQFSDYHSELNMSSLELGDSALYFCASSRRTGPMNTEAFFGQGTRLTVV.

The chain recombines TRBV5-5 with TRBJ2-2; D might be TRBD2 (5 bases). V was clipped by 0 bases and J by 2 bases, with 11 bases between them. The CDR3 totals 16 residues. Per germline, CDR1 SGHKS and CDR2 YYEKEE (reference sequence). The CDR3 protein is CASSLGQRVNTGELFF. The CDR3 DNA reads as TGTGCCAGCAGCTTGGGGCAGAGGGTAAACACCGGGGAGCTGTTTTTT. The variable domain in full, with the rest retrieved from reference TRBV5-5 and TRBJ2-2, is DAGVTQSPTHLIKTRGQQVTLRCSPISGHKSVSWYQQVLGQGPQFIFQYYEKEERGRGNFPDRFSARQFPNYSSELNVNALLLGDSALYLCASSLGQRVNTGELFFGEGSRLTVL.

The chain uses TRBV19 and TRBJ1-3; D gene ambiguous. Germline lookup yields CDR1 LNHDA and CDR2 SQIVND (reference sequence). Trimming removed 1 base at V and 0 bases at J, with 10 bases between. The CDR3 consists of 16 residues. CDR3 sequence reads: CASSIVGGSSGNTIYF. The CDR3 nucleotides read TGTGCCAGTAGTATAGTAGGCGGCTCCTCTGGAAACACCATATATTTT.

This clone was picked up one time. The chain has TRBV5-1 and TRBJ2-2; a possible D gene is TRBD2 (5 bases). Per germline, CDR1 SGHRS and CDR2 YFSETQ. CDR3 length: 13 residues. With 5 bases removed from V and 6 bases from J, the gap between germline ends came to 11 bases. The CDR3 sequence: CASREVVAGELFF. DNA for the CDR3: TGCGCCAGCAGGGAGGTTGTTGCCGGGGAGCTGTTTTTT. The full variable domain, completed using reference TRBV5-1 and TRBJ2-2, is KAGVTQTPRYLIKTRGQQVTLSCSPISGHRSVSWYQQTPGQGLQFLFEYFSETQRNKGNFPGRFSGRQFSNSRSEMNVSTLELGDSALYLCASREVVAGELFFGEGSRLTVL.

This rearrangement joins TRBV19 to TRBJ2-7; TRBD1 agrees at 8 bases. After removal of 3 bases from V and 7 bases from J, the junction contained 8 bases not matched to a gene. The CDR3 loop spans 14 amino acids. Per germline, CDR1 LNHDA and CDR2 SQIVND (reference sequence). Written as DNA, the CDR3 is TGTGCCAGTAGTATGGAACCAGGGGGCCGGGAGCAGTACTTC. This sequence encodes CASSMEPGGREQYF.

This clone was recorded only once. The chain employs TRBV9 and TRBJ1-5, with TRBD1 as a possible D gene (5 bases). V was pared by 0 bases and J by 6 bases, with 10 bases between. Per the germline V gene, CDR1 is SGDLS and CDR2 is YYNGEE. The CDR3 covers 14 residues. The CDR3 nucleotides are TGTGCCAGCAGCGTAGAGGGGATGGGTCAGCCCCAGCATTTT. Amino acid sequence: CASSVEGMGQPQHF.

The J gene is TRBJ1-3, the V gene TRBV4-3; D uncertain. The V gene lost 2 bases and the J gene lost 0 bases, with 8 bases spanning the gap. Looked up from germline, CDR1 is LGHNA and CDR2 is YSLEER. CDR3 length: 15 residues. CDR3 amino acids: CASSQIRVSGNTIYF. The CDR3 DNA sequence: TGCGCCAGCAGCCAAATTCGGGTCTCTGGAAACACCATATATTTT.

This clone occurred a few times. The CDR3: CASSPQGASVEQYF. The CDR3, as DNA: TGTGCCAGCAGCCCCCAGGGGGCATCGGTCGAGCAGTACTTC. The V and J genes are TRBV7-9 and TRBJ2-7, with 8 bases identical to TRBD1. The CDR3 sequence is 14 residues long. V dropped 5 bases and J dropped 6; count of bases not matched to a gene: 9. CDR1 SEHNR and CDR2 FQNEAQ come from the germline V gene (reference sequence). Complete variable domain (other parts from reference TRBV7-9 and TRBJ2-7): DTGVSQNPRHKITKRGQNVTFRCDPISEHNRLYWYRQTLGQGPEFLTYFQNEAQLEKSRLLSDRFSAERPKGSFSTLEIQRTEQGDSAMYLCASSPQGASVEQYFGPGTRLTVT.

This rearrangement joins TRBV6-6 to TRBJ1-5; D remains unclear. Trimming pared 4 bases from V and 1 base from J, leaving 8 bases between. This CDR3 comprises 14 residues. Germline assignment: CDR1 MNHNY and CDR2 SVGAGI (reference sequence). The CDR3 loop reads CASSLGVSNQPQHF. DNA of the CDR3: TGTGCCAGCAGTTTGGGCGTGAGCAATCAGCCCCAGCATTTT.

This clone has a handful of counts. The genes are TRBV2 and TRBJ2-7, with 10 nucleotides matching TRBD1. Trimming at V came to 7 bases and at J to 5 bases, leaving 11 bases not matched to a gene. CDR3 size: 15 residues. Germline loops: CDR1 SNHLY, CDR2 FYNNEI. DNA for the CDR3: TGTGCCAGCATTACCTCGGGACAGGGGACCCACGAGCAGTACTTC. This translates into CASITSGQGTHEQYF.

This clone was observed once. The gene calls are TRBV19 and TRBJ2-1; TRBD1 aligns across 8 bases. The germline gives CDR1 LNHDA, CDR2 SQIVND (reference sequence). Unmatched junction bases numbered 13, after V lost 8 bases and J lost 1 base. The CDR3 extends over 17 amino acids. This chain's CDR3 is CASDLGGGQGSYNEQFF. DNA of the CDR3: TGTGCCAGTGACCTAGGGGGCGGACAGGGATCCTACAATGAGCAGTTCTTC. Using reference TRBV19 and TRBJ2-1 for the parts outside the CDR3, the full variable domain is DGGITQSPKYLFRKEGQNVTLSCEQNLNHDAMYWYRQDPGQGLRLIYYSQIVNDFQKGDIAEGYSVSREKKESFPLTVTSAQKNPTAFYLCASDLGGGQGSYNEQFFGPGTRLTVL.

The rearrangement joins TRBV5-1 to TRBJ2-3, with D unclear. This CDR3 has 14 amino acids. Germline V gives CDR1 SGHRS, CDR2 YFSETQ. V was trimmed by 0 bases and J by 3 bases, leaving 8 bases between them. CDR3 DNA: TGCGCCAGCAGCTTGGTAGTTAATACAGATACGCAGTATTTT. Amino acids: CASSLVVNTDTQYF.

The chain employs TRBV3-1 (or the pseudogene TRBV3-2) and TRBJ2-1; 7 positions agree with TRBD1. The length of the CDR3 is 16 residues. With 4 bases clipped from V and 1 base from J, the junction kept 7 bases outside the gene matches. In germline, CDR1 is LGHDT, CDR2 YNNKEL (reference sequence). The CDR3 reads CASSRNRGASYNEQFF. The CDR3 bases are TGTGCCAGCAGCCGCAACAGGGGAGCGTCCTACAATGAGCAGTTCTTC.

This chain uses TRBV5-1 with TRBJ1-4; 12 nucleotides agree with TRBD1. J gave up 3 bases and V 3 bases, and 3 bases lay outside the gene matches. The CDR3 runs 16 residues. Germline V lookup: CDR1 SGHRS, CDR2 YFSETQ. Here the CDR3 reads CASSSGQGAANEKLFF. CDR3 sequence (DNA): TGCGCCAGCAGCTCGGGACAGGGGGCGGCTAATGAAAAACTGTTTTTT.

The chain uses TRBV5-4 and TRBJ1-2, with D possibly TRBD1 on 6 matching bases. The V end lost 0 bases, the J end lost 3 bases, and 12 bases lay between the germline ends. CDR3 length equals 15 residues. Germline V gene sequence: CDR1 SGHNT, CDR2 YYREEE (reference sequence). Here the CDR3 DNA reads TGTGCCAGCAGCTTGGCACAGGGATCCGACTATGGCTACACCTTC. Its protein product is CASSLAQGSDYGYTF.

The J gene is TRBJ1-4, the V gene TRBV12-5, with 12 bases matching TRBD1. Germline lookup yields CDR1 LGHNT and CDR2 FRNRAP. The ends lost 5 bases at V and 3 bases at J; junction bases unmatched: 4. There are 16 residues in the CDR3. The CDR3 protein is CASGTGTGGSNEKLFF. CDR3 nucleotides: TGTGCTAGTGGTACCGGGACAGGGGGCTCTAATGAAAAACTGTTTTTT.

This chain links TRBV9 with TRBJ1-2; 8 bases map to TRBD1. CDR1 and CDR2 (germline): SGDLS, YYNGEE. V dropped 0 bases and J dropped 2; count of bases not matched to a gene: 6. There are 16 residues in the CDR3. CDR3 in amino acids: CASSVDGTGVNYGYTF. In DNA, the CDR3 is TGTGCCAGCAGCGTAGATGGGACAGGAGTCAACTATGGCTACACCTTC.

This chain uses TRBV9 with TRBJ2-7; D is possibly TRBD1 (6 bases). Trimming took off 2 bases at V and 5 bases at J, with 14 bases between the two ends. CDR1 SGDLS and CDR2 YYNGEE come from the germline V gene. The CDR3 is 14 amino acids. The CDR3 DNA reads TGTGCCAGCAGCGTCATTGGTCAGGGGCACGAGCAGTACTTC. This codes for CASSVIGQGHEQYF.

The chain combines TRBV5-1 with TRBJ1-3; TRBD1 might be the D (6 bases). This CDR3 region has 17 residues. Germline-derived CDR1 and CDR2 are SGHRS and YFSETQ. Trimming pared 5 bases from V and 0 bases from J, leaving 18 bases between. CDR3 region: CASSPSGGGLSGNTIYF. The CDR3 DNA reads TGCGCCAGCAGTCCCAGCGGGGGCGGCCTCTCTGGAAACACCATATATTTT.

This clone appeared once. The V call is TRBV28, the J call TRBJ2-7; the match to TRBD2 covers 8 bases. Germline CDR1 is MDHEN and CDR2 is SYDVKM. The CDR3 is made up of 15 amino acids. V shed 5 bases, J shed 2 bases, and the junction held 8 bases outside the gene matches. CDR3 bases: TGTGCCAGCAGTCCCCCGGGGGGGGCGCCCTACGAGCAGTACTTC. Protein product: CASSPPGGAPYEQYF.

The J gene is TRBJ2-1, the V gene TRBV19; the D is unclear. Trimming stripped 1 base from V and 1 base from J, with 5 bases between. The germline V gene encodes CDR1 LNHDA and CDR2 SQIVND (reference sequence). This CDR3 region has 14 residues. The CDR3 DNA is TGTGCCAGTAGTATAGTAGCTTCCTACAATGAGCAGTTCTTC. It encodes CASSIVASYNEQFF.

This clone was seen a few times. V is TRBV7-6 and J is TRBJ2-2; 9 positions match TRBD2. This CDR3 spans 15 amino acids. Germline V gene sequence: CDR1 SGHVS, CDR2 FNYEAQ. V lost 1 base, J lost 7 bases, and 4 bases stayed unmatched. Written as DNA, the CDR3 is TGTGCCAGCAGCTTAGTGGCGGGAGGGCGCGGGGAGCTGTTTTTT. As protein: CASSLVAGGRGELFF.

The chain couples TRBV9 to TRBJ1-6; 9 bases fit TRBD1. Germline CDR1 is SGDLS and CDR2 is YYNGEE. Unmatched junction bases numbered 5, after V lost 1 base and J lost 6 bases. The CDR3 runs to 16 residues. The DNA of the CDR3 is TGTGCCAGCAGCGTAAGAATGACAGGGGGTAATTCACCCCTCCACTTT. Protein: CASSVRMTGGNSPLHF.

DNA for the CDR3: TGTGCCAGTACCCCCTCCGGGACTAGCGGGAGAGCCTACAATGAGCAGTTCTTC. The encoded protein is CASTPSGTSGRAYNEQFF. The J gene is TRBJ2-1, the V gene TRBV19; 14 bases agree with TRBD2. V was pared by 7 bases and J by 2 bases, with 10 bases of the junction left unmatched. Germline V gene lookup returns CDR1 LNHDA and CDR2 SQIVND (reference sequence). The CDR3 is made up of 18 amino acids.

V and J are TRBV4-3 and TRBJ1-2; tentatively, D is TRBD1 (5 bases). The CDR3 contains 15 residues. V shed 0 bases and J shed 4 bases, with 12 bases lying between them. Per germline, CDR1 LGHNA and CDR2 YSLEER. CDR3 region: CASSQDGASSYGYTF. CDR3 nucleotide sequence: TGCGCCAGCAGCCAAGATGGGGCCTCCAGCTATGGCTACACCTTC.

The V call is TRBV4-1, the J call TRBJ1-2; a weak D match, TRBD1 (5 bases). The germline CDR1 and CDR2 sequences are MGHRA and YSYEKL. V was pared by 1 base and J by 8 bases, with 14 bases between. CDR3 length: 14 amino acids. This CDR3 reads CASSQGLTVRGYTF. The CDR3 DNA reads as TGCGCCAGCAGCCAAGGGTTGACAGTGAGGGGCTACACCTTC.